This T cell receptor (beta chain) came from a study of Ad26.COV2.S vaccination and SARS-CoV-2 variants. Across the study: Donor participated within the Ad26.COV2.S arm of the COV1001 trial. The authors gave Ad26.COV2.S intramuscularly, either once or twice 56 days apart.

TCRdb keeps only in-frame clones here, not all; method: immunoSEQ multiplex PCR. The data show around 500,000 clones, with around 89% seen just once and around 1.8% held by the top ten. The treatment here: 15 to 20 received Ad26.COV2.S at low or high dose, single or two shots; roughly five received placebo; per-sample allocation not given. The study sampled participants on day 63 after the first vaccine or placebo injection. Trimming cost V 3 bases and J 5 bases, with 14 bases left between them. Germline V gives CDR1 SGDLS, CDR2 YYNGEE. This CDR3 is built from 14 residues. Sequencing used peripheral blood, obtained in a trial of Ad26.COV2.S vaccine versus placebo. V is TRBV9 and J is TRBJ2-5; perhaps TRBD2 as D (6 bases). The clonotype was recovered from a person between 18 and 65 years old who received the Ad26.COV2.S COVID-19 vaccine or a placebo. CDR3 amino acids: CASSGRGGLETQYF. CDR3 DNA: TGTGCCAGCAGCGGGCGGGGCGGCCTTGAGACCCAGTACTTC.